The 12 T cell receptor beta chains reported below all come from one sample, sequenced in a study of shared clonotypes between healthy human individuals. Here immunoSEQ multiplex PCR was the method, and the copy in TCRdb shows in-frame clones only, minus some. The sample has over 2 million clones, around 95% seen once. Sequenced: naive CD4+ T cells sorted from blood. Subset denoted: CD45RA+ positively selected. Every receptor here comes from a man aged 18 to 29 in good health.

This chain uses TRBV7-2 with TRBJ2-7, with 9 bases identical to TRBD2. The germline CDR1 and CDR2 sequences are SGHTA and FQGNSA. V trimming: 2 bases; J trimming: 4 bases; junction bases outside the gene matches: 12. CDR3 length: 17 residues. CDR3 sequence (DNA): TGTGCCAGCAGCTTAAAAATCTCGACTAGCGGAAAGTACGAGCAGTACTTC. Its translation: CASSLKISTSGKYEQYF.

The CDR3 DNA sequence: TGTGCCAGCAGTGCCGACGCACCGGTGTGGGAGCAGTACTTC. Amino acid sequence: CASSADAPVWEQYF. The V and J genes are TRBV6-1 and TRBJ2-7; no reliable D call. This CDR3 spans 14 amino acids. V lost 4 bases to trimming and J lost 7 bases, with 17 bases between them. Looked up from germline, CDR1 is MNHNS and CDR2 is SASEGT.

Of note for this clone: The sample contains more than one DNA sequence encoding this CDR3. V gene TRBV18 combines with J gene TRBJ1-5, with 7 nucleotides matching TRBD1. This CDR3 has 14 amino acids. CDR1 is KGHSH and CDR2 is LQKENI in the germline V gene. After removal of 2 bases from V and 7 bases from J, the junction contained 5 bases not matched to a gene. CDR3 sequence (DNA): TGTGCCAGCTCACCAGACAGGGTTGGACAGCCCCAGCATTTT. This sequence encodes CASSPDRVGQPQHF.

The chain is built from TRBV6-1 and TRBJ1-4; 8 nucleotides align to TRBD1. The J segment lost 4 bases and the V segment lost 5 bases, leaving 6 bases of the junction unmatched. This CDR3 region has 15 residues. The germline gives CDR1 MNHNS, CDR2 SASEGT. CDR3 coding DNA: TGTGCCAGCAGTCGACAGGGGCTCCTTAATGAAAAACTGTTTTTT. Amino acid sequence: CASSRQGLLNEKLFF.

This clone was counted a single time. CDR3 nucleotide sequence: TGTGCCAGCACCGACACCGGGGAGCTGTTTTTT. It translates to CASTDTGELFF. The chain is built from TRBV2 and TRBJ2-2; D is uncertain. The CDR3 spans 11 residues. Trimming shortened V by 7 bases and J by 3 bases, and 3 bases separated the two germline ends. The germline CDR1 and CDR2 sequences are SNHLY and FYNNEI. The full variable domain, with the rest looked up from reference TRBV2 and TRBJ2-2, is EPEVTQTPSHQVTQMGQEVILRCVPISNHLYFYWYRQILGQKVEFLVSFYNNEISEKSEIFDDQFSVERPDGSNFTLKIRSTKLEDSAMYFCASTDTGELFFGEGSRLTVL.

The CDR3 here is CASSPAYLGGYTF. DNA for the CDR3: TGTGCCAGCAGCCCGGCCTACTTGGGTGGCTACACCTTC. V usage is TRBV5-6 and J usage is TRBJ1-2; no firm D call. The CDR3 contains 13 residues. Trimming pared 4 bases from V and 7 bases from J, leaving 14 bases between. Germline CDR1 and CDR2: SGHDT and YYEEEE. The entire variable domain, with the rest obtained from reference TRBV5-6 and TRBJ1-2, is as follows: DAGVTQSPTHLIKTRGQQVTLRCSPKSGHDTVSWYQQALGQGPQFIFQYYEEEERQRGNFPDRFSGHQFPNYSSELNVNALLLGDSALYLCASSPAYLGGYTFGSGTRLTVV.

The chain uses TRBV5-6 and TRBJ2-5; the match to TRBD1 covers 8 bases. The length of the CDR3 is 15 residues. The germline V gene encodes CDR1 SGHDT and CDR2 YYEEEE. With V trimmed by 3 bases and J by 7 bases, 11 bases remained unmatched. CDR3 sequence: CASSYSDRVDVTQYF. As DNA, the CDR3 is TGTGCCAGCAGCTACTCGGACAGGGTGGATGTGACCCAGTACTTC. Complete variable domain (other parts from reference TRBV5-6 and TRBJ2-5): DAGVTQSPTHLIKTRGQQVTLRCSPKSGHDTVSWYQQALGQGPQFIFQYYEEEERQRGNFPDRFSGHQFPNYSSELNVNALLLGDSALYLCASSYSDRVDVTQYFGPGTRLLVL.

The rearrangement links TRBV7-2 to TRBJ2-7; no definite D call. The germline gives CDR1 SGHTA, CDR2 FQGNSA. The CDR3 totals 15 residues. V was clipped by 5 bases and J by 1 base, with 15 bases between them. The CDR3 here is CASSPPRQPSYEQYF. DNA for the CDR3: TGTGCCAGCAGCCCTCCGAGACAACCTTCCTACGAGCAGTACTTC.

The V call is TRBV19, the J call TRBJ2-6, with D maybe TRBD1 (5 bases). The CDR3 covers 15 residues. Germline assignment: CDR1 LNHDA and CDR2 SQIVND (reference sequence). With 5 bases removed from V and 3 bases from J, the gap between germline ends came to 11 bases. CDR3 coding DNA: TGTGCCAGTAGTCCCCCCAGGGATGGGGCCAACGTCCTGACTTTC. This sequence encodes CASSPPRDGANVLTF.

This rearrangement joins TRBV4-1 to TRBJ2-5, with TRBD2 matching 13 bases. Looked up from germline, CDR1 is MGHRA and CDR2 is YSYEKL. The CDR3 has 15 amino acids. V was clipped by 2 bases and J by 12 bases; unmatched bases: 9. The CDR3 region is CASSQLGLAGAPEYF. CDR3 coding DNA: TGCGCCAGCAGCCAACTCGGACTAGCGGGGGCCCCCGAGTACTTC.

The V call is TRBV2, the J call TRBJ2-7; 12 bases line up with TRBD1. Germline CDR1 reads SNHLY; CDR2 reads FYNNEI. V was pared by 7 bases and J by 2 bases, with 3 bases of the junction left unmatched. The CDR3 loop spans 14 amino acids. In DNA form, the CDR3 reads TGTGCCAGCACCTGGGACAGGGGGCCCTACGAGCAGTACTTC. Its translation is CASTWDRGPYEQYF.

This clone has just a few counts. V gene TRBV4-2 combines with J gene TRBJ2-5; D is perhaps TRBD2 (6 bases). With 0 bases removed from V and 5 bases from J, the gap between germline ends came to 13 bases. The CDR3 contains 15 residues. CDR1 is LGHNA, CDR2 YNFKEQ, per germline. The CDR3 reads CASSQDGRSGETQYF. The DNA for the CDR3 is TGTGCCAGCAGCCAAGATGGAAGAAGCGGGGAGACCCAGTACTTC.